A selection of T cell receptor beta chains follows, all from one sample in a study of blood T cell repertoires in COVID-19. The method was immunoSEQ multiplex PCR; TCRdb's version includes in-frame clones alone and lacks a portion of them. The table shows approximately 260,000 clones, with around 85% occurring only once. Sequenced: peripheral blood. The receptors were sampled from a woman older than 75 with acute or convalescent COVID-19. Each CDR3 is given without its conserved first and last residue. Each record gives: V gene, CDR3 protein.

TRBV27 ASSRIGQGNYEQY
TRBV9 ASSVRASGGFSTDTQY
TRBV9 ASSVAPGGAGELF
TRBV19 ASSIEGRGRTAEAF
TRBV5-4 ASSLSTGEKLF
TRBV7-2 ASSNRGLAIYEQY
TRBV7-3 ASSFSGGAPNEQF
TRBV15 ATSSTGGASYEQY
TRBV28 ASSLGGTGGYEQY
TRBV3-1/TRBV3-2 ASSQDGLAGNTQY
TRBV20-1 SASIRGAGVMTEAF
TRBV6-6 ASSTGQGNTQY
TRBV9 ASSVGTGWSGELF
TRBV5-8 ASSLAAGVISNQPQH
TRBV4-1 ASSQGSGGGSTDTQY
TRBV19 ASSIAGSGTDTQY
TRBV9 ASSVETGGTGREKLF
TRBV18 ASSLRTGDNSPLH
TRBV7-9 ASSFVGAGELF
TRBV5-1 ASSLAARYTDTQY
TRBV21-1 ASSKTGGFSPLH
TRBV19 ASSVGQFNSPLH